This T cell receptor beta chain was profiled in a study of shared clonotypes between healthy human individuals. Looking at the study overall: Each donor had three CD4 naive, three CD4 memory, two CD8 naive and one CD8 memory plate.

With respect to this clone: What it binds is not known.

TCRdb keeps only in-frame clones here, not all; method: immunoSEQ multiplex PCR. The sample yields a few million clones, around 90% seen once. The CDR3 spans 15 residues. The V end lost 7 bases, the J end lost 3 bases, and 18 bases lay between the germline ends. Looked up from germline, CDR1 is SEHNR and CDR2 is FQNEAQ (reference sequence). Broader study findings: It was the non-shared clonotypes that had lower generation probabilities than clonotypes shared by all four donors.

Sequencing used naive CD4+ T cells sorted from blood. Stated subset: CD45RA+ positively selected. This TCR was recovered from a man younger than 35 in good health. This chain connects TRBV7-9 to TRBJ1-1; TRBD1 is a possible D gene (5 bases). The CDR3 protein is CASNLHRSGDTEAFF. CDR3 DNA sequence: TGTGCCAGCAACCTGCACAGGTCGGGGGACACTGAAGCTTTCTTT.